The 4 T cell receptor beta chains below come from one sample, sequenced in a study of T-cell memory formation after mild COVID-19. One entry per CDR3 protein results from TCRdb running MiXCR on the 5' RACE reads. This table holds roughly 580,000 distinct CDR3 sequences, about 20% found once. Material: PBMCs or a T cell subset sorted from them (not recorded which). The source is an adult woman who had mild COVID-19 (a few samples of this study predate the infection). Cell type and time point are not known.

This chain connects TRBV14 to TRBJ2-3, with D perhaps being TRBD1 or TRBD2 (6 bases each). The CDR3 is 16 amino acids. Germline CDR1 reads SGHDN; CDR2 reads FVKESK. V was clipped by 0 bases and J by 9 bases, with 19 bases between them. In nucleotides, the CDR3 is TGTGCCAGCAGCCAAGATCCCGGGGGCCCAGTGGGGACGCAGTATTTT. Protein: CASSQDPGGPVGTQYF.

The chain employs TRBV25-1 and TRBJ1-6; D gene uncertain. The V gene lost 5 bases and the J gene lost 11 bases, with 19 bases spanning the gap. The CDR3 consists of 15 residues. Germline CDR1 is MGHDK and CDR2 is SYGVNS. The CDR3 nucleotides are TGTGCCAGCAGTTCGGGCCGAAGGCAAAGAACACCCCTCCACTTT. Translated: CASSSGRRQRTPLHF.

This clonotype was counted ten times or more. This chain uses TRBV12-3 or TRBV12-4 with TRBJ2-1; D not certain. V was shortened by 6 bases and J by 4 bases, with 16 bases between the two germline ends. The CDR3 length is 15 residues. CDR3 sequence: CASSPKTTLYNEQFF. The DNA for the CDR3 is TGTGCCAGCAGCCCTAAGACGACGTTATACAATGAGCAGTTCTTC.

The rearrangement joins TRBV6-1 to TRBJ1-5; TRBD1 matches at 7 bases. Germline V CDR1 and CDR2: MNHNS, SASEGT. The CDR3 extends over 16 amino acids. J gave up 6 bases and V 3 bases, and 11 bases lay outside the gene matches. CDR3 nucleotides: TGTGCCAGCAGTGATCAGCATACAGGGGTGAGTCAGCCCCAGCATTTT. It translates to CASSDQHTGVSQPQHF.